The clone carrying this TCR beta chain occurred a few times. Antigen unknown. Constant-region reverse primers amplified full-length variable regions, followed by semi-nested Nested Universal Primer A PCR. TCRdb recomputed calls from the 5' RACE reads with MiXCR, one row per CDR3 protein. The sample has about 55,000 distinct CDR3 sequences, around 21% seen once. Treg sorting used a CD4+CD25+CD127-/low gate. V was trimmed by 3 bases and J by 2 bases, leaving 8 bases between them. Germline V gives CDR1 SEHNR, CDR2 FQNEAQ (reference sequence). CDR3 length equals 14 residues. General study results and limits: In terms of TCR gene usage, tumor memory CD4+ T cells clustered together with blood and lymph node memory CD4+ cells, as well as with lymph node naive CD4+ cells.

Sequenced sample: tumor-infiltrating Tregs sorted from the breast tumor. The receptor comes from a female donor with breast cancer. V gene TRBV7-9 combines with J gene TRBJ2-1; tentatively, D is TRBD1 or TRBD2 (5 bases each). CDR3 nucleotides: TGTGCCAGCAGCTTTAGAGGGGCCTACAATGAGCAGTTCTTC. This translates into CASSFRGAYNEQFF.